This passage covers 6 T cell receptor beta chains from one sample sequenced in a study of identifying expanded T cells in peripheral blood. Only in-frame clones appear in the TCRdb table, and some are missing; sequencing was by immunoSEQ multiplex PCR. This sample has 85,000 to 120,000 clones; about 91% occur once, and the top ten carry approximately 14%. What was sequenced was blood. The receptors were gathered from a person aged 18 to 75 in good health.

This chain connects TRBV6-4 to TRBJ2-7; a possible D gene is TRBD2 (6 bases). This CDR3 comprises 15 residues. Trimming removed 4 bases from V and 1 base from J, with 14 bases in between. The germline V gene encodes CDR1 MRHNA and CDR2 SNTAGT. In DNA form, the CDR3 reads TGTGCCAGCAGTGGGAGGAGGGTGGTATCCTACGAGCAGTACTTC. Translated: CASSGRRVVSYEQYF.

The chain employs TRBV2 and TRBJ2-5; no reliable D call. The germline CDR1 and CDR2 sequences are SNHLY and FYNNEI. Trimming cost V 3 bases and J 4 bases, with 12 bases left between them. The CDR3 is 14 residues long. This CDR3 reads CASSELGRGETQYF. CDR3 DNA sequence: TGTGCCAGCAGTGAGCTAGGCCGTGGAGAGACCCAGTACTTC. Variable domain in full (rest from reference TRBV2 and TRBJ2-5): EPEVTQTPSHQVTQMGQEVILRCVPISNHLYFYWYRQILGQKVEFLVSFYNNEISEKSEIFDDQFSVERPDGSNFTLKIRSTKLEDSAMYFCASSELGRGETQYFGPGTRLLVL.

V gene TRBV9 combines with J gene TRBJ1-4; tentative D call: TRBD1 (5 bases). The V and J ends lost 1 base and 0 bases respectively, with 7 bases between them. The CDR3 sequence is 15 residues long. Germline loops: CDR1 SGDLS, CDR2 YYNGEE. The CDR3 nucleotides are TGTGCCAGCAGCGTACGGGGCGCAACTAATGAAAAACTGTTTTTT. Amino acid sequence: CASSVRGATNEKLFF.

The chain carries TRBV5-4 and TRBJ2-5; a possible D gene is TRBD2 (7 bases). Germline lookup yields CDR1 SGHNT and CDR2 YYREEE (reference sequence). The CDR3 sequence is 15 residues long. Trimming cost V 5 bases and J 3 bases, with 17 bases left between them. CDR3 in amino acids: CASSLGGPRKETQYF. CDR3 in DNA: TGTGCCAGCAGTCTCGGGGGGCCGAGAAAAGAGACCCAGTACTTC. The whole variable domain, remainder taken from reference TRBV5-4 and TRBJ2-5, is ETGVTQSPTHLIKTRGQQVTLRCSSQSGHNTVSWYQQALGQGPQFIFQYYREEENGRGNFPPRFSGLQFPNYSSELNVNALELDDSALYLCASSLGGPRKETQYFGPGTRLLVL.

The chain carries TRBV19 and TRBJ1-4; D call uncertain. Germline CDR1 reads LNHDA; CDR2 reads SQIVND (reference sequence). The CDR3 is 13 amino acids. The V end lost 5 bases, the J end lost 7 bases, and 11 bases lay between the germline ends. The CDR3 DNA sequence: TGTGCCAGTAGTCCCGTGGTGGGTGAAAAACTGTTTTTT. It specifies CASSPVVGEKLFF.

The J gene is TRBJ2-7, the V gene TRBV11-2, with 7 bases identical to TRBD2. CDR1 is SGHAT, CDR2 FQNNGV, per germline. CDR3 length equals 16 residues. V was pared by 0 bases and J by 1 base, with 6 bases of the junction left unmatched. CDR3 in amino acids: CASSLDPGRASYEQYF. The CDR3 coding sequence is TGTGCCAGCAGCTTAGATCCGGGGAGGGCATCCTACGAGCAGTACTTC.